This TCR beta chain was retrieved from a study of blood T cell repertoires in COVID-19. The CDR3 covers 14 residues. J lost 8 bases, V lost 0 bases, and 5 bases had no gene match. CDR1 and CDR2 (germline): SGHRS, YFSETQ. Participants reported their clinical history, and cohort assignment relied on those reports. Sequencing used immunoSEQ multiplex PCR; TCRdb keeps in-frame clones, though not all of them. The data show 130,000 to 150,000 clones, around 85% seen once. The sample comprised PBMCs or T cells enriched from blood (not recorded which). This chain joins TRBV5-1 and TRBJ1-5, with 7 bases matching TRBD1. The sequence was obtained from a man in his fifties who had recovered from COVID-19. The CDR3 DNA sequence: TGCGCCAGCAGCTTGGGACAGGGAGTCGAGCCCCAGCATTTT. The encoded protein is CASSLGQGVEPQHF.